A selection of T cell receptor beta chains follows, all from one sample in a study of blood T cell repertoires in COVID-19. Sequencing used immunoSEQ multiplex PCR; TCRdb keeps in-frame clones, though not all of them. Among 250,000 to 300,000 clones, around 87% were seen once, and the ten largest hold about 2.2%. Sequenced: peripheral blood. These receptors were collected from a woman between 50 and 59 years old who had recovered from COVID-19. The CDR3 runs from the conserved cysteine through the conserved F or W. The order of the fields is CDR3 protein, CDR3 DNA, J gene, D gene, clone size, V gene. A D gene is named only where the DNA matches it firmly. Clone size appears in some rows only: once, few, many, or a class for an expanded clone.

CASSQLGSRLAFF	TGTGCCAGCAGCCAGCTGGGTTCGAGGCTTGCTTTCTTT	TRBJ1-1	-	-	TRBV14
CASSLEAVRTEAFF	TGCGCCAGCAGCTTAGAGGCAGTAAGGACTGAAGCTTTCTTT	TRBJ1-1	-	-	TRBV5-1
CASSQEASNQPQHF	TGCGCCAGCAGCCAAGAAGCTAGCAATCAGCCCCAGCATTTT	TRBJ1-5	-	-	TRBV4-1
CASSLSQMNTEAFF	TGTGCCAGCAGCTTAAGCCAGATGAACACTGAAGCTTTCTTT	TRBJ1-1	-	-	TRBV7-3
CASSQDRSGSPEF	TGTGCCAGCAGCCAAGATAGGAGCGGGAGTCCCGAATTC	TRBJ2-7	TRBD2	-	TRBV4-2
CASSLQGPYNSPLHF	TGTGCCAGCAGCTTACAGGGTCCCTATAATTCACCCCTCCACTTT	TRBJ1-6	-	-	TRBV5-4
CASILDRLNTEAFF	TGTGCCAGCATCCTGGACAGATTGAACACTGAAGCTTTCTTT	TRBJ1-1	-	-	TRBV7-2
CASSKTPNTGELFF	TGTGCCAGTAGTAAGACTCCGAACACCGGGGAGCTGTTTTTT	TRBJ2-2	-	-	TRBV19
CASSEQGMGETQYF	TGTGCCAGCAGTGAGCAGGGGATGGGAGAGACCCAGTACTTC	TRBJ2-5	-	-	TRBV2
CASSIDVVAGGMYEQYF	TGTGCCAGTAGTATAGATGTCGTGGCAGGGGGCATGTACGAGCAGTACTTC	TRBJ2-7	TRBD1	-	TRBV19
CSVAYQDYEQYF	TGCAGCGTTGCTTACCAGGATTACGAGCAGTACTTC	TRBJ2-7	-	-	TRBV29-1
CASRTGTSGWNGYTF	TGTGCCAGTAGAACAGGGACCTCCGGTTGGAATGGCTACACCTTC	TRBJ1-2	-	-	TRBV27
CATHATSGTTSYNEQFF	TGTGCCACCCACGCGACTAGCGGGACGACCTCCTACAATGAGCAGTTCTTC	TRBJ2-1	TRBD2	-	TRBV19
CASSTNRGDQPQHF	TGTGCCAGTAGTACCAACAGGGGTGATCAGCCCCAGCATTTT	TRBJ1-5	TRBD1	-	TRBV19
CASSAGQATNEKLFF	TGTGCCAGCAGCGCAGGGCAAGCAACTAATGAAAAACTGTTTTTT	TRBJ1-4	-	-	TRBV9
CASSYYSGGRGTEAFF	TGTGCCAGCAGCTACTACAGCGGGGGGCGTGGAACTGAAGCTTTCTTT	TRBJ1-1	-	-	TRBV6-5
CASSKPGTEAFF	TGTGCCAGTAGTAAGCCCGGGACTGAAGCTTTCTTT	TRBJ1-1	-	-	TRBV19
CASSAGTGGRTEAFF	TGTGCCAGCAGCGCCGGGACAGGTGGGAGAACTGAAGCTTTCTTT	TRBJ1-1	TRBD1	-	TRBV9
CASSPWTGGFKSLFLEQYF	TGTGCCAGCAGCCCATGGACAGGGGGGTTTAAATCCCTCTTTCTCGAGCAGTACTTC	TRBJ2-7	TRBD1	-	TRBV11-2
CAIQGGHGGVPSYEQYF	TGTGCCATCCAGGGCGGGCACGGGGGAGTCCCCTCCTACGAGCAGTACTTC	TRBJ2-7	-	-	TRBV10-3
CSAGDRGGNTF	TGCAGTGCTGGGGACAGGGGGGGTAACACCTTC	TRBJ1-2	TRBD1	few	TRBV20-1
CASSVRQGEGQETQYF	TGTGCCAGCAGCGTTCGACAGGGTGAGGGCCAAGAGACCCAGTACTTC	TRBJ2-5	TRBD1	-	TRBV9
CASSDRRGAARNSNQPQHF	TGTGCCAGCAGTGACCGGCGGGGGGCCGCCAGGAATAGCAATCAGCCCCAGCATTTT	TRBJ1-5	-	once	TRBV6-2/TRBV6-3
CASSPTDRANEKLFF	TGTGCCAGCAGTCCCACGGACAGGGCAAATGAAAAACTGTTTTTT	TRBJ1-4	TRBD1	-	TRBV28
CASRPPGSGYGYTF	TGTGCCAGCAGACCTCCCGGCAGCGGCTATGGCTACACCTTC	TRBJ1-2	-	-	TRBV28
CASSLVSGNYGYTF	TGTGCCAGCAGCTTAGTCTCAGGGAACTATGGCTACACCTTC	TRBJ1-2	-	once	TRBV7-2
CASSGRDRTSNYGYTF	TGTGCCAGCAGTGGTCGAGACAGGACATCTAACTATGGCTACACCTTC	TRBJ1-2	-	-	TRBV2
CASSLRQGNTGELFF	TGTGCCAGCAGCCTTCGACAGGGCAACACCGGGGAGCTGTTTTTT	TRBJ2-2	TRBD1	-	TRBV3-1/TRBV3-2
CASSPRTSGPYEQYF	TGTGCCAGCAGTCCAAGGACTAGCGGCCCCTACGAGCAGTACTTC	TRBJ2-7	TRBD2	many	TRBV6-2/TRBV6-3
CASSLASYEQYF	TGCGCCAGCAGCTTGGCTTCCTACGAGCAGTACTTC	TRBJ2-7	-	-	TRBV5-1
CSASAESNYGYTF	TGCAGTGCTAGTGCAGAATCTAACTATGGCTACACCTTC	TRBJ1-2	-	-	TRBV20-1
CASSYSRGANYGYTF	TGTGCCAGCAGTTACTCTCGGGGTGCTAACTATGGCTACACCTTC	TRBJ1-2	-	-	TRBV6-5
CASRLSGHYQETQYF	TGTGCCAGCAGACTCTCGGGACATTACCAAGAGACCCAGTACTTC	TRBJ2-5	-	-	TRBV6-5
CASVLSTGNGYTF	TGTGCCAGCGTTCTTTCGACAGGGAATGGCTACACCTTC	TRBJ1-2	TRBD1	-	TRBV28
CASSTFGGDYGYTF	TGTGCCAGTAGTACGTTCGGGGGGGACTATGGCTACACCTTC	TRBJ1-2	-	-	TRBV19
CASSPGQYNEQFF	TGTGCCAGCAGTCCGGGACAATACAATGAGCAGTTCTTC	TRBJ2-1	-	-	TRBV6-6
CAWSPQLYEQYF	TGTGCCTGGAGTCCCCAACTCTACGAGCAGTACTTC	TRBJ2-7	-	-	TRBV30
CASGTGITLTNEKLFF	TGTGCCAGTGGAACAGGGATTACCCTTACGAATGAAAAACTGTTTTTT	TRBJ1-4	-	-	TRBV19
CASSYRASGISTDTQYF	TGTGCCAGCAGCTACCGAGCTAGCGGGATAAGCACAGATACGCAGTATTTT	TRBJ2-3	TRBD2	once	TRBV7-2
CASSVATGLEAFF	TGCGCCAGCAGCGTCGCGACAGGGCTAGAAGCTTTCTTT	TRBJ1-1	TRBD1	-	TRBV5-1
CASSLAGSGQGTYGYTF	TGCGCCAGCAGCTTGGCCGGATCAGGACAGGGGACCTATGGCTACACCTTC	TRBJ1-2	TRBD1	-	TRBV5-1
CASSSTRVTNEKLFF	TGTGCCAGCAGTTCAACGAGGGTGACTAATGAAAAACTGTTTTTT	TRBJ1-4	-	-	TRBV6-5
CASSLVRQVQPQHF	TGTGCCAGCAGCTTAGTTCGACAGGTCCAGCCCCAGCATTTT	TRBJ1-5	-	-	TRBV7-2
CAWTGQTRRETQYF	TGTGCCTGGACAGGACAGACCCGGCGAGAGACCCAGTACTTC	TRBJ2-5	-	-	TRBV30
CASKGEYQPQHF	TGTGCCAGTAAAGGAGAGTATCAGCCCCAGCATTTT	TRBJ1-5	-	-	TRBV19
CASSLAGQLEAFF	TGTGCCAGCAGCTTGGCGGGACAGCTTGAAGCTTTCTTT	TRBJ1-1	TRBD1	-	TRBV5-4
CASKKPQGSGKNIQYF	TGTGCCAGCAAAAAGCCCCAGGGGTCGGGGAAAAACATTCAGTACTTC	TRBJ2-4	-	-	TRBV28
CASSPQGARGYGKLFF	TGTGCCAGCAGTCCTCAGGGGGCCAGAGGATATGGAAAACTGTTTTTT	TRBJ1-4	TRBD1	-	TRBV28
CASSPTGVTETQYF	TGTGCCAGCAGTCCGACAGGGGTGACGGAGACCCAGTACTTC	TRBJ2-5	TRBD1	-	TRBV7-9
CASSIQPQHF	TGTGCCAGCAGCATTCAGCCCCAGCATTTT	TRBJ1-5	-	-	TRBV6-5
CASSLGQGRNNEQFF	TGTGCCAGCAGCTTAGGGCAGGGAAGGAACAATGAGCAGTTCTTC	TRBJ2-1	-	-	TRBV13
CATSRERGAYNEQFF	TGTGCCACCAGCAGGGAGCGGGGGGCCTACAATGAGCAGTTCTTC	TRBJ2-1	TRBD2	-	TRBV15
CASSLSGQDYGYTF	TGTGCCAGCAGTTTATCGGGACAGGATTATGGCTACACCTTC	TRBJ1-2	TRBD1	-	TRBV28
CASSYTGGSSGNTIYF	TGTGCCAGCAGTTACACCGGGGGGAGCTCTGGAAACACCATATATTTT	TRBJ1-3	-	-	TRBV6-6